This TCR beta chain appears in the sequencing data of a study of blood T cell repertoires in COVID-19. This clone was seen a few times. The germline V gene encodes CDR1 MNHEY and CDR2 SVGAGI. The CDR3 has 16 amino acids. With V trimmed by 2 bases and J by 2 bases, 6 bases remained unmatched. Only in-frame clones appear in the TCRdb table, and some are missing; sequencing was by immunoSEQ multiplex PCR. This table holds 110,000 to 150,000 clones, approximately 82% found once. The chain has TRBV6-5 and TRBJ2-7, with 10 bases that match TRBD2. This TCR derives from a human donor in a cohort sampled during active COVID-19. Sample: peripheral blood. CDR3 region: CASSYLTSGAPYEQYF. The CDR3 DNA sequence: TGTGCCAGCAGTTACCTAACTAGCGGGGCCCCCTACGAGCAGTACTTC.